These T cell receptor beta chains were read from a single sample in a study of blood T cells in healthy people across ages. One entry per CDR3 protein results from TCRdb running MiXCR on the 5' RACE reads. The data contain just under 750,000 distinct CDR3 sequences, over 20% of them singletons. Sequenced sample: blood. The receptors come from a man aged 65 to 85 in good health. Each CDR3 is given without its conserved first and last residue. The order of the fields is V gene, clone size, CDR3 length, J gene, CDR3 protein. Clone size appears in some rows only: once, few, many, or a class for an expanded clone.

v_call: TRBV5-1
clone_size: -
cdr3_length: 9
j_call: TRBJ1-1
cdr3_aa: ASIGDAEAF

v_call: TRBV3-1
clone_size: -
cdr3_length: 12
j_call: TRBJ2-5
cdr3_aa: ASSQWRGGETQY

v_call: TRBV4-3
clone_size: -
cdr3_length: 15
j_call: TRBJ2-1
cdr3_aa: ASSQDQASGTHNEQF

v_call: TRBV4-2
clone_size: few
cdr3_length: 14
j_call: TRBJ2-3
cdr3_aa: ASSQEGRGATDTQY

v_call: TRBV28
clone_size: few
cdr3_length: 9
j_call: TRBJ1-1
cdr3_aa: ASGLNTEAF

v_call: TRBV12-3/TRBV12-4
clone_size: few
cdr3_length: 13
j_call: TRBJ1-2
cdr3_aa: ASSGRQQPTYGYT

v_call: TRBV7-2
clone_size: few
cdr3_length: 11
j_call: TRBJ2-5
cdr3_aa: ASSPRQGQPQY

v_call: TRBV19
clone_size: few
cdr3_length: 13
j_call: TRBJ2-1
cdr3_aa: ASSTGTGDVNEQF

v_call: TRBV7-9
clone_size: -
cdr3_length: 18
j_call: TRBJ1-3
cdr3_aa: ASSFPGDRAYDSSGNTIY

v_call: TRBV19
clone_size: many
cdr3_length: 12
j_call: TRBJ2-7
cdr3_aa: ASRQATGVYEQY

v_call: TRBV12-3/TRBV12-4
clone_size: -
cdr3_length: 13
j_call: TRBJ2-1
cdr3_aa: ASSSRAAGYNEQF

v_call: TRBV20-1
clone_size: -
cdr3_length: 15
j_call: TRBJ2-1
cdr3_aa: SARVTPGLAGYNEQF

v_call: TRBV28
clone_size: -
cdr3_length: 14
j_call: TRBJ2-2
cdr3_aa: ASSLPPGRNIGELF

v_call: TRBV12-3/TRBV12-4
clone_size: -
cdr3_length: 13
j_call: TRBJ2-1
cdr3_aa: ASNTLLWEGDEQF

v_call: TRBV5-6
clone_size: -
cdr3_length: 13
j_call: TRBJ1-1
cdr3_aa: ASLIQGGMNTEAF

v_call: TRBV20-1
clone_size: -
cdr3_length: 12
j_call: TRBJ2-5
cdr3_aa: SARDLSRAETQY

v_call: TRBV20-1
clone_size: -
cdr3_length: 12
j_call: TRBJ2-4
cdr3_aa: SARVEAGVNIQY

v_call: TRBV29-1
clone_size: -
cdr3_length: 9
j_call: TRBJ1-2
cdr3_aa: SVEGRRGYT

v_call: TRBV10-1
clone_size: few
cdr3_length: 12
j_call: TRBJ1-2
cdr3_aa: ASSESPRNYGYT

v_call: TRBV12-3/TRBV12-4
clone_size: few
cdr3_length: 12
j_call: TRBJ1-1
cdr3_aa: ASTIIQGVSEAF

v_call: TRBV7-8
clone_size: -
cdr3_length: 9
j_call: TRBJ2-1
cdr3_aa: ASSPRGEQF

v_call: TRBV2
clone_size: few
cdr3_length: 14
j_call: TRBJ2-1
cdr3_aa: ASRVGTSGTYNEQF

v_call: TRBV2
clone_size: -
cdr3_length: 15
j_call: TRBJ2-1
cdr3_aa: ASSEPLGDRADNEQF

v_call: TRBV20-1
clone_size: -
cdr3_length: 11
j_call: TRBJ2-3
cdr3_aa: SASQVGTDTQY

v_call: TRBV5-1
clone_size: many
cdr3_length: 14
j_call: TRBJ2-1
cdr3_aa: ASSLAATRPYNEQF

v_call: TRBV5-1
clone_size: -
cdr3_length: 12
j_call: TRBJ2-1
cdr3_aa: ASRTGTRGDEQF

v_call: TRBV29-1
clone_size: -
cdr3_length: 12
j_call: TRBJ2-1
cdr3_aa: SGRAGGSYNEQF

v_call: TRBV27
clone_size: -
cdr3_length: 14
j_call: TRBJ2-1
cdr3_aa: ASSFGLAGGDNEQF

v_call: TRBV12-3/TRBV12-4
clone_size: -
cdr3_length: 16
j_call: TRBJ2-3
cdr3_aa: ASNVAGTSGASTDAQY

v_call: TRBV19
clone_size: -
cdr3_length: 14
j_call: TRBJ2-3
cdr3_aa: ASSIEGTGLADTQY

v_call: TRBV25-1
clone_size: -
cdr3_length: 9
j_call: TRBJ1-5
cdr3_aa: ASSDAQPQH

v_call: TRBV5-1
clone_size: few
cdr3_length: 10
j_call: TRBJ1-6
cdr3_aa: ASSLGQSPLH

v_call: TRBV5-5
clone_size: few
cdr3_length: 13
j_call: TRBJ2-2
cdr3_aa: ASSLIGTPTGELF